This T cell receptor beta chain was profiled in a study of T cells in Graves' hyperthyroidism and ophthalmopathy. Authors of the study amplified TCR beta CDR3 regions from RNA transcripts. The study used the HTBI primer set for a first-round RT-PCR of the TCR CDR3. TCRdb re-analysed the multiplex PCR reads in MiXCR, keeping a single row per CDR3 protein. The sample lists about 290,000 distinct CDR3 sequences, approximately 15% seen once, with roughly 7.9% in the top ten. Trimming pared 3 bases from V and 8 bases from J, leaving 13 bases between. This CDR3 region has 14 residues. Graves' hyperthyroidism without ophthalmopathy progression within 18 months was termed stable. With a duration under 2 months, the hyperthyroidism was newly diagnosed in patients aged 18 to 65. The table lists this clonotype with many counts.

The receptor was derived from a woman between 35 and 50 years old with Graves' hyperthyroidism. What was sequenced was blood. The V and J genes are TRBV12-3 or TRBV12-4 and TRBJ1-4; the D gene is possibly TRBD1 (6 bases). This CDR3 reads CASSFSGVGEKLFF. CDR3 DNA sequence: TGTGCCAGCAGTTTTTCAGGGGTTGGAGAAAAACTGTTTTTT.